This TCR beta chain originates from a study of blood T cell repertoires in COVID-19. Overall study: The United States, Italy and Spain provided the acute and convalescent COVID-19 samples. PBMCs, B-cell-depleted T cells, or T cells provided the cDNA or gDNA that made up the material.

The V and J ends lost 5 bases and 9 bases, in that order; junction bases with no gene match: 13. The CDR3 consists of 15 residues. From germline, CDR1 is MDHEN and CDR2 SYDVKM. Source study methods: Estimation of nucleated cell counts relied on the amplification of reference gene primers. Sequencing was performed with immunoSEQ multiplex PCR; in TCRdb, only in-frame clones are kept and a portion is missing. V and J calls and clone size are copied from that table; D and trimming were computed from the DNA. The sample gives 200,000 to 300,000 clones, 80% to 90% of which show up once; 4% to 4.5% is in the top ten.

The V call is TRBV28, the J call TRBJ2-4; 7 bases map to TRBD1. The sample consisted of peripheral blood. This TCR came from a man aged 60-69 years with acute or convalescent COVID-19. CDR3 residues: CASSTRQGLGTIQYF. Here the CDR3 DNA reads TGTGCCAGCAGTACCCGACAGGGCCTAGGGACCATTCAGTACTTC.